This paragraph covers one TCR beta chain sequence. As yet, its antigen is unknown. With ipilimumab providing CTLA-4 blockade, focal radiation was administered to patients who had chemo-refractory metastatic non-small-cell lung cancer. With 4 bases removed from V and 4 bases from J, the gap between germline ends came to 14 bases. Germline V CDR1 and CDR2: SGHDT, YYEEEE. This CDR3 is 14 amino acids long. The record originates from a study of radiotherapy plus CTLA-4 blockade in lung cancer. Study overall: Patients showed objective responses in 15% to 20% of cases, and disease control was achieved by approximately 30%. Study results and limitations: Radiotherapy was combined with ipilimumab, and tumor-derived TCR clones then expanded in blood.

The repertoire was sequenced with immunoSEQ multiplex PCR; TCRdb's copy has only in-frame clones and lacks some. The sample carries 95,000 to 150,000 clones, about 90% recorded once. The input for sequencing was peripheral blood, taken from a patient treated with radiotherapy plus ipilimumab. The chain links TRBV5-6 to TRBJ1-1; perhaps TRBD1 as D (5 bases). This receptor was obtained from a human donor with non-small cell lung cancer that progressed on radiotherapy plus ipilimumab. CDR3 amino acids: CASSLPGTRTEAFF. Written as DNA, the CDR3 is TGTGCCAGCAGCCTCCCCGGGACTCGCACTGAAGCTTTCTTT. The entire variable domain, with the rest obtained from reference TRBV5-6 and TRBJ1-1, is as follows: DAGVTQSPTHLIKTRGQQVTLRCSPKSGHDTVSWYQQALGQGPQFIFQYYEEEERQRGNFPDRFSGHQFPNYSSELNVNALLLGDSALYLCASSLPGTRTEAFFGQGTRLTVV.